This T cell receptor (beta chain) appears in the sequencing data of a study of CD4 T cell repertoires and nickel (dated by TCRdb to the early 2020s). V is shortened by 1 base, J by 9 bases, and the region joining them spans 23 bases. Including cysteine and phenylalanine, the CDR3 has 16 amino acids. Only the CDR3 DNA stays, 48 bases, in frame from base 1. CDR1 and CDR2 are read off the germline V gene as SGHRS and YFSETQ. Libraries were constructed by RT-PCR. Sequencing took place on an Illumina MiSeq. The public reads were reprocessed in TCRdb via fastp at Q25 and MiXCR, keeping in-frame beta chains. Every distinct CDR3 protein forms one entry, paired with its most common genes and DNA. Here the sample has over 350 distinct CDR3 sequences; about half occur a single time. The ten top clones hold roughly 10% of the sample. With regard to this clonotype: Its binding antigen is unknown. Base quality data are lacking; no much larger clone is found one base away.

The chain is made from TRBV5-1 and TRBJ2-7; the D assignment is uncertain and may be TRBD1 or TRBD2, with 5 bases supporting each. This TCR came from a human donor in a nickel allergy study, with or without nickel allergy (not recorded which). It is not recorded whether this sample comes from one donor or several. The sequencing sample was made of CD4+ T cells from blood, not recorded whether cultured. The nucleotides are TGCGCCAGCAGCTTGTCTGTGGACACGCGAGAGGCGGGGCAGTACTTC. Translated, this is CASSLSVDTREAGQYF.